This is a list of T cell receptor beta chains from one sample in a study of OX40 agonist ivuxolimab in advanced cancers. The method was immunoSEQ multiplex PCR; TCRdb's version includes in-frame clones alone and lacks a portion of them. The table records roughly 24,000 clones, 75% to 90% of them present only once. The input for sequencing was CD4+ or CD8+ T cells sorted from blood, taken in a trial of the OX40 agonist ivuxolimab. The receptors stem from an adult with an advanced solid tumor such as melanoma, head and neck, liver or kidney cancer. Both conserved end residues are part of each CDR3. A D gene is named only where the DNA matches it firmly. Size values are once, few and many counts, or a class for expanded clones, and some rows have none.

v_call	d_call	clone_size	j_call	cdr3_aa	cdr3_nt
TRBV19	.	.	TRBJ1-6	CASSQVGYNSPLHF	TGTGCCAGCTCGCAGGTGGGATATAATTCACCCCTCCACTTT
TRBV2	.	.	TRBJ2-1	CASSEEGFVLDNEQFF	TGTGCCAGCAGTGAGGAGGGTTTCGTACTAGACAATGAGCAGTTCTTC
TRBV27	.	.	TRBJ2-5	CASSLRGSETQYF	TGTGCCAGCAGTTTGCGAGGATCGGAGACCCAGTACTTC
TRBV7-2	TRBD2	few	TRBJ2-1	CASSLLAGGFTEQFF	TGTGCCAGCAGCTTATTAGCGGGAGGGTTTACAGAGCAGTTCTTC
TRBV11-2	TRBD2	.	TRBJ2-1	CASSLVAGGSLYNEQFF	TGTGCCAGCAGCTTAGTTGCGGGGGGGTCATTATACAATGAGCAGTTCTTC
TRBV9	.	.	TRBJ1-4	CASSVGVRLNEKLFF	TGTGCCAGCAGCGTAGGGGTCAGATTAAATGAAAAACTGTTTTTT
TRBV7-9	.	.	TRBJ2-2	CASSLAGGVRTGELFF	TGTGCCAGCAGCCTGGCCGGGGGAGTCCGGACCGGGGAGCTGTTTTTT
TRBV20-1	.	.	TRBJ2-7	CSAEAYYEQYF	TGCAGTGCCGAAGCCTACTACGAGCAGTACTTC
TRBV7-8	.	.	TRBJ2-7	CASSPSMVEQYF	TGTGCCAGCAGCCCCTCCATGGTCGAGCAGTACTTC
TRBV7-8	.	.	TRBJ2-7	CASSLEGINEQYF	TGTGCCAGCAGCTTAGAAGGGATCAACGAGCAGTACTTC
TRBV30	.	once	TRBJ1-2	CAWSSPRVGGSYGYTF	TGTGCCTGGAGTTCCCCCCGAGTGGGGGGCAGCTATGGCTACACCTTC
TRBV18	TRBD2	.	TRBJ2-1	CASSPASGRVGEQFF	TGTGCCAGCTCACCAGCTAGCGGGAGAGTTGGCGAGCAGTTCTTC
TRBV13	TRBD1	.	TRBJ2-7	CASSPYRGDLYEQYF	TGTGCCAGCAGCCCCTACAGGGGGGACCTCTACGAGCAGTACTTC
TRBV13	.	.	TRBJ1-1	CASSLNTEAFF	TGTGCCAGCAGCTTGAACACTGAAGCTTTCTTT
TRBV4-2	TRBD1	.	TRBJ2-1	CASSPDRGQNNEQFF	TGTGCCAGCAGCCCGGACAGGGGCCAAAACAATGAGCAGTTCTTC
TRBV6-6	.	.	TRBJ1-4	CASSPTRVATNEKLFF	TGTGCCAGCAGTCCCACTAGGGTTGCAACTAATGAAAAACTGTTTTTT
TRBV7-9	.	.	TRBJ1-1	CASTPRVNTEAFF	TGTGCCAGCACCCCAAGGGTGAACACTGAAGCTTTCTTT
TRBV5-6	.	.	TRBJ2-3	CASSHKLTGLLGDTQYF	TGTGCCAGCAGCCACAAACTAACAGGACTATTGGGGGATACGCAGTATTTT
TRBV5-1	.	few	TRBJ2-2	CASRYTGELFF	TGCGCCAGCAGATATACCGGGGAGCTGTTTTTT
TRBV5-1	.	.	TRBJ2-7	CASSPLGGTSYEQYF	TGCGCCAGCTCCCCTCTTGGCGGGACTTCCTACGAGCAGTACTTC
TRBV7-9	.	.	TRBJ2-7	CASSLINYEQYF	TGTGCCAGCAGCTTGATTAACTACGAGCAGTACTTC
TRBV28	TRBD1	.	TRBJ1-5	CASSCPGRPGDRSTCIGNQPQHF	TGTGCCAGCAGCTGCCCCGGTCGGCCCGGGGACAGGTCAACGTGTATAGGCAATCAGCCCCAGCATTTT
TRBV7-9	TRBD1	.	TRBJ1-5	CASSLSTGEEQAQHF	TGTGCCAGCAGCTTAAGTACAGGGGAGGAGCAGGCCCAGCATTTT
TRBV27	TRBD1	.	TRBJ1-4	CASSTIRTGREKLFF	TGTGCCAGCAGTACCATCCGGACAGGCCGAGAAAAACTGTTTTTT
TRBV4-1	.	.	TRBJ1-3	CASSQSTGPGNTIYF	TGCGCCAGCAGCCAAAGTACAGGGCCAGGAAACACCATATATTTT
TRBV2	TRBD1	.	TRBJ2-1	CASVFRTGASYNEQFF	TGTGCCAGCGTATTCCGGACAGGGGCTTCTTACAATGAGCAGTTCTTC
TRBV19	.	.	TRBJ1-2	CASGRANYGYTF	TGTGCCAGCGGACGGGCTAACTATGGCTACACCTTC
TRBV19	TRBD1	.	TRBJ1-5	CASSRGQDDYQPQHF	TGTGCCAGTAGTAGAGGACAGGATGATTATCAGCCCCAGCATTTT
TRBV19	.	.	TRBJ2-2	CASWRTGELFF	TGTGCCAGCTGGAGAACCGGGGAGCTGTTTTTT
TRBV7-9	.	.	TRBJ1-1	CASAGRTAEAFF	TGTGCCAGCGCCGGAAGGACGGCTGAAGCTTTCTTT
TRBV19	TRBD2	.	TRBJ2-2	CASSTHTSGDTNTGELFF	TGTGCCAGTAGTACTCACACGAGCGGGGATACGAACACCGGGGAGCTGTTTTTT
TRBV29-1	TRBD2	.	TRBJ2-1	CSVEGGLEGLNEQFF	TGCAGCGTTGAGGGGGGACTAGAGGGCCTCAATGAGCAGTTCTTC
TRBV19	.	.	TRBJ1-1	CASSIGTAGNTEAFF	TGTGCCAGTAGTATAGGAACAGCAGGGAACACTGAAGCTTTCTTT
TRBV11-2	.	.	TRBJ2-1	CASSLLREGASYNEQFF	TGTGCCAGCAGCTTACTCCGGGAAGGTGCATCCTACAATGAGCAGTTCTTC
TRBV5-1	TRBD2	.	TRBJ2-3	CASSLGTSGPMTDTQYF	TGCGCCAGCAGCCTCGGGACTAGCGGACCGATGACAGATACGCAGTATTTT
TRBV27	.	.	TRBJ2-3	CASTQSGVRTDTQYF	TGTGCCAGCACCCAGTCGGGGGTCCGCACAGATACGCAGTATTTT
TRBV5-5	.	.	TRBJ2-5	CASSYLGIEETQYF	TGTGCCAGCAGCTACCTAGGGATCGAAGAGACCCAGTACTTC
TRBV6-5	TRBD1	.	TRBJ1-4	CASSPGQTTNEKLFF	TGTGCCAGCAGCCCGGGACAGACTACTAATGAAAAACTGTTTTTT
TRBV4-2	.	.	TRBJ1-1	CASTPERANTEAFF	TGTGCCAGCACCCCCGAGCGGGCGAACACTGAAGCTTTCTTT
TRBV9	.	few	TRBJ2-1	CASSVGGDSGWDEQFF	TGTGCCAGCAGCGTAGGCGGGGATAGCGGCTGGGATGAGCAGTTCTTC
TRBV6-5	.	once	TRBJ1-4	CASSLGQGIEKLFF	TGTGCCAGCAGTTTGGGGCAGGGAATCGAAAAACTGTTTTTT
TRBV6-6	.	.	TRBJ1-4	CASSTAYNEKLFF	TGTGCCAGCAGCACAGCCTACAATGAAAAACTGTTTTTT
TRBV7-7	TRBD2	.	TRBJ2-2	CASSSGLAGGSGELFF	TGTGCTAGCAGCTCCGGACTAGCGGGAGGGTCCGGGGAGCTGTTTTTT
TRBV9	TRBD1	few	TRBJ1-5	CASSPDRGGNQPQHF	TGTGCCAGCAGCCCCGACAGGGGGGGAAATCAGCCCCAGCATTTT
TRBV11-2	TRBD2	once	TRBJ2-1	CASSLESLAGNNEQFF	TGTGCCAGCAGCTTAGAGAGCCTAGCGGGAAACAATGAGCAGTTCTTC
TRBV19	.	.	TRBJ2-7	CASSKGDDYEQYF	TGTGCCAGTAGTAAAGGAGATGACTACGAGCAGTACTTC
TRBV9	.	.	TRBJ2-3	CASSGGPDTQYF	TGTGCCAGCAGCGGAGGACCAGATACGCAGTATTTT
TRBV14	TRBD1	.	TRBJ2-7	CASSRTGGSYEQYF	TGTGCCAGCAGCCGGACAGGGGGAAGTTACGAGCAGTACTTC
TRBV27	.	.	TRBJ2-7	CASSSSVSYEQYF	TGTGCCAGCAGTTCCTCTGTCTCCTACGAGCAGTACTTC
TRBV5-1	.	.	TRBJ1-1	CASSSANTEAFF	TGCGCCAGCAGTTCCGCGAACACTGAAGCTTTCTTT
TRBV5-6	.	.	TRBJ2-1	CASSLWGPPLSYNEQFF	TGTGCCAGCAGCTTGTGGGGGCCCCCCCTCTCCTACAATGAGCAGTTCTTC
TRBV30	.	.	TRBJ2-2	CAWSVLEAGELFF	TGTGCCTGGAGTGTATTAGAAGCCGGGGAGCTGTTTTTT